The clone carrying this TCR beta chain occurred many times. Its antigen is currently unknown. This sample was taken from a study of T cell repertoires in cytomegalovirus infection. Overall study context: Newly reported HLA-C-restricted and thoroughly characterized HLA-B-restricted CMV epitopes were employed. Indications of both CMV infection and matching HLA type were provided by public TCR beta signatures.

Findings of the study overall: Dominant in the ex vivo response were TCR beta clonotypes restricted by HLA-C and specific for CMV. Of the TCR beta families, the public ones yielded a cumulative frequency that identified carriers of CMV plus the relevant HLA.

Germline V CDR1 and CDR2: SGHTA, FQGNSA. With 3 bases clipped from V and 10 bases from J, the junction kept 3 bases outside the gene matches. CDR3 size: 14 residues. Using its own MiXCR run on the reads, TCRdb lists one record per CDR3 protein. The sample lists approximately 300,000 distinct CDR3 sequences; around 29% were seen once. Sequences were derived from cultured PBMCs, sampled from culture after CMV antigen stimulation. This chain joins TRBV7-2 and TRBJ2-1; 13 bases map to TRBD2. The sequence derives from a human donor in good health (CMV status not recorded). Some clones in this sample may be carry-over from other donors' samples. The CDR3 region has the DNA TGTGCCAGCAGCTTGGGACTAGCGGGAAAGGAGCAGTTCTTC. Translated, it gives CASSLGLAGKEQFF. The entire variable domain, with the rest obtained from reference TRBV7-2 and TRBJ2-1, is as follows: GAGVSQSPSNKVTEKGKDVELRCDPISGHTALYWYRQSLGQGLEFLIYFQGNSAPDKSGLPSDRFSAERTGGSVSTLTIQRTQQEDSAVYLCASSLGLAGKEQFFGPGTRLTVL.